This T cell receptor (beta chain) was identified in a study of T cells of healthy individuals. This clonotype was seen many times. From the 5' RACE reads, TCRdb called clonotypes with MiXCR, one entry per CDR3 protein. The repertoire consists of about 60,000 distinct CDR3 sequences, with around 16% occurring once and the leading ten covering roughly 4.7%. Germline CDR1 reads MNHEY; CDR2 reads SMNVEV (reference sequence). V shed 5 bases, J shed 7 bases, and the junction held 10 bases outside the gene matches. The CDR3 covers 15 residues. The sequence came from a human donor in good health. The gene calls are TRBV27 and TRBJ1-5, with TRBD1 matching 8 bases. In DNA, the CDR3 is TGTGCCAGCAGTACGGACAGGGCCCACGGGCAGCCCCAGCATTTT. Translating gives CASSTDRAHGQPQHF.